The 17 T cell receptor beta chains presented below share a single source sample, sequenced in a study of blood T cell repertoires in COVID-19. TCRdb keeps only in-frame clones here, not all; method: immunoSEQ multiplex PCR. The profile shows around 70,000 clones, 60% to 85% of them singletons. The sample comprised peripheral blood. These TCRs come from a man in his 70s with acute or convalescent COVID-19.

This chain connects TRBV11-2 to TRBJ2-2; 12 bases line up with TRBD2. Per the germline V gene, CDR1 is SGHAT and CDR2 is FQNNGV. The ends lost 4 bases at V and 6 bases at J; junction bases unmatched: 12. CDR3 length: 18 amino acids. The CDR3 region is CASSSRGTTSGSSGELFF. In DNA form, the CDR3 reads TGTGCCAGCAGCTCCCGCGGCACGACTAGCGGGAGTTCCGGGGAGCTGTTTTTT.

CDR3 residues: CASSLGSGPANEQFF. The CDR3 nucleotides read TGTGCCAGCAGCTTAGGCAGCGGCCCTGCCAATGAGCAGTTCTTC. The J gene is TRBJ2-1, the V gene TRBV7-3; tentative D call: TRBD2 (5 bases). This CDR3 has 15 residues. CDR1 is SGHTA and CDR2 is FQGTGA in the germline V gene. V was pared by 2 bases and J by 6 bases, with 14 bases between.

The CDR3 DNA follows: TGTGCCAGCAGCCCGTGGGGACTAGCGGGAGTTACAGATACGCAGTATTTT. Encoded protein: CASSPWGLAGVTDTQYF. The V and J genes are TRBV4-2 and TRBJ2-3; 14 bases map to TRBD2. Trimming at V came to 4 bases and at J to 3 bases, leaving 6 bases not matched to a gene. Looked up from germline, CDR1 is LGHNA and CDR2 is YNFKEQ. CDR3 size: 17 residues.

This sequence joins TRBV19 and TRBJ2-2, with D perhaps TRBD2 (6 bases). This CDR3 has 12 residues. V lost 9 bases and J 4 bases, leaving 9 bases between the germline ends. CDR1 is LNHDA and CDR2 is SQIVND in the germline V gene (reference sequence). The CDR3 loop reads CASGSSTGELFF. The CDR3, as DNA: TGTGCCAGCGGGAGTAGCACCGGGGAGCTGTTTTTT.

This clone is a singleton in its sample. The CDR3 loop reads CASSEQQGLSNQPQHF. The CDR3 DNA reads as TGTGCCAGCAGTGAGCAACAGGGGCTTAGCAATCAGCCCCAGCATTTT. This chain uses TRBV6-1 with TRBJ1-5, with 7 bases identical to TRBD1. J gave up 0 bases and V 3 bases, and 5 bases lay outside the gene matches. The length of the CDR3 is 16 residues. In germline, CDR1 is MNHNS, CDR2 SASEGT.

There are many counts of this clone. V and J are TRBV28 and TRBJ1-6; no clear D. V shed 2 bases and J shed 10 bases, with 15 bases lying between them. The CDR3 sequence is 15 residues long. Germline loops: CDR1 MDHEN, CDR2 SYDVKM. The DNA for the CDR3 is TGTGCCAGCAGTTTACGCGACGGAGGGTGGTCACCCCTCCACTTT. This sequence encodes CASSLRDGGWSPLHF. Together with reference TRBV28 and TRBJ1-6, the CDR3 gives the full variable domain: DVKVTQSSRYLVKRTGEKVFLECVQDMDHENMFWYRQDPGLGLRLIYFSYDVKMKEKGDIPEGYSVSREKKERFSLILESASTNQTSMYLCASSLRDGGWSPLHFGNGTRLTVT.

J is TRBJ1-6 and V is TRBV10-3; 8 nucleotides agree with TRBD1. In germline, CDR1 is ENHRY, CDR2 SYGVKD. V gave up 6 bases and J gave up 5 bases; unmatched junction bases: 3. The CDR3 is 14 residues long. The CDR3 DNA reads TGTGCCATCAGGGGGACAGGCGATAATTCACCCCTCCACTTT. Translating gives CAIRGTGDNSPLHF.

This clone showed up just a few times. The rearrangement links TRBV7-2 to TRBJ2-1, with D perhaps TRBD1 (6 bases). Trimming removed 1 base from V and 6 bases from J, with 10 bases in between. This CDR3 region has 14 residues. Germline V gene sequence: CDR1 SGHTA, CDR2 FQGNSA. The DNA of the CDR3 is TGTGCCAGCAGCTTAGGTACAGGGACCAATGAGCAGTTCTTC. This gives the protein CASSLGTGTNEQFF. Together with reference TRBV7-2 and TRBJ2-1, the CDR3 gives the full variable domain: GAGVSQSPSNKVTEKGKDVELRCDPISGHTALYWYRQSLGQGLEFLIYFQGNSAPDKSGLPSDRFSAERTGGSVSTLTIQRTQQEDSAVYLCASSLGTGTNEQFFGPGTRLTVL.

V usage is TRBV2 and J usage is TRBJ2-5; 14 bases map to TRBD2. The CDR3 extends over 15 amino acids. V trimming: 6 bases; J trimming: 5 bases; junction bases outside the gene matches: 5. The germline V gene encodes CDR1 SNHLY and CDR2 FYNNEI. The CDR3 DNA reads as TGTGCCAGCAGGGGGACTAGCGGGAGTGGGGAGACCCAGTACTTC. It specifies CASRGTSGSGETQYF.

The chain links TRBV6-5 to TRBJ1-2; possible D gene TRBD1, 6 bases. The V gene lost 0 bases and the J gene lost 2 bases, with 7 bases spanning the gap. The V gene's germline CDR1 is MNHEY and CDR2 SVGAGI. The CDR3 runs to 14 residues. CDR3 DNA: TGTGCCAGCAGTTACTCTCAGGGGAACTATGGCTACACCTTC. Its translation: CASSYSQGNYGYTF.

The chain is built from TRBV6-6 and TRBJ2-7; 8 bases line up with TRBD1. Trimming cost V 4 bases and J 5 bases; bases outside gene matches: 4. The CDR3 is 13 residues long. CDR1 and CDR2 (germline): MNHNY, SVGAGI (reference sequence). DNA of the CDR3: TGTGCCAGCAGTTTTGGACAGGGCCACGAGCAGTACTTC. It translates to CASSFGQGHEQYF.

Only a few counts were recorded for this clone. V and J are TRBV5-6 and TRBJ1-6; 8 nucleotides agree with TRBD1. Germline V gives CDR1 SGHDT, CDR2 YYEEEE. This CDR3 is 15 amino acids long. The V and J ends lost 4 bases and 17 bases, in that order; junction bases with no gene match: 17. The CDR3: CASSLRGQGPTLFHF. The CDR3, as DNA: TGTGCCAGCAGCCTCCGCGGACAGGGCCCAACTCTCTTCCACTTT.

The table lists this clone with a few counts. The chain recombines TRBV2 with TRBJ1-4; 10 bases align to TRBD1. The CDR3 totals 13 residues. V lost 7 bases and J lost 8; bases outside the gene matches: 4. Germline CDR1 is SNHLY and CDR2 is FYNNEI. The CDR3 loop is CASKGTGVEKLFF. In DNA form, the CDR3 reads TGTGCCAGCAAGGGGACAGGGGTGGAAAAACTGTTTTTT.

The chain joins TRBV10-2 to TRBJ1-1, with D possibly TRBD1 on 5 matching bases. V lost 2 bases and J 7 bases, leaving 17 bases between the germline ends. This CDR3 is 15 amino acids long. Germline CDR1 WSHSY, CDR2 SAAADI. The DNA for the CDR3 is TGCGCCAGCAGTGAGGGGGGGGTTTGGAAGGATGAAGCTTTCTTT. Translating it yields CASSEGGVWKDEAFF.

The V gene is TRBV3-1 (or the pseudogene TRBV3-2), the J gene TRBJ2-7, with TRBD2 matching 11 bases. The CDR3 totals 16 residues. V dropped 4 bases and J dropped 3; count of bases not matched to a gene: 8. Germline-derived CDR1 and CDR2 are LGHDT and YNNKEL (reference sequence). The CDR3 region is CASSLGTSGYNYEQYF. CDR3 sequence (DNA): TGTGCCAGCAGCCTGGGGACTAGCGGATATAACTACGAGCAGTACTTC.

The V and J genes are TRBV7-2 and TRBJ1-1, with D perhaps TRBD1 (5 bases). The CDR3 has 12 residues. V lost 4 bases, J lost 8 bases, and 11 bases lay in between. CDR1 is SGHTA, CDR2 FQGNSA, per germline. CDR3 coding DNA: TGTGCCAGCAGCTCTCCCCCAGGGGAAGCTTTCTTT. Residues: CASSSPPGEAFF.

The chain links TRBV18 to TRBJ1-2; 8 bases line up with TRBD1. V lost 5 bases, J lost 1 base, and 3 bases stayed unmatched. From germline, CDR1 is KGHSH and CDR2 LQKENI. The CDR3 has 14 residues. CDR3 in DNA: TGTGCCAGCTCAACAGACAGGGGTAACTATGGCTACACCTTC. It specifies CASSTDRGNYGYTF.